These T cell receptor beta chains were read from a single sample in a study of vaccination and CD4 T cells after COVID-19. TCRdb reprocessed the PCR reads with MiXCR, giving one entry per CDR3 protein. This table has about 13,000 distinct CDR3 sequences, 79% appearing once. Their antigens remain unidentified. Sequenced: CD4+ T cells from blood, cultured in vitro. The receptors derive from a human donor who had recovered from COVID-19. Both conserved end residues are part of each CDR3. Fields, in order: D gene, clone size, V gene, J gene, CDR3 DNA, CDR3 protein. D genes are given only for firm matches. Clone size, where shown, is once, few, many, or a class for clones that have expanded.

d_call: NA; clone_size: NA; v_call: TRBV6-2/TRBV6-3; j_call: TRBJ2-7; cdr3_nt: TGTGCCAGCAAGATGGGCGCGCCATCCTCCTACGAGCAGTACTTC; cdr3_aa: CASKMGAPSSYEQYF
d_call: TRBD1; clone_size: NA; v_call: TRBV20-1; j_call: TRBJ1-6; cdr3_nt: TGCAGTGCTAATAGCCAGGGGGATTCACCCCTCCACTTT; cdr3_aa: CSANSQGDSPLHF
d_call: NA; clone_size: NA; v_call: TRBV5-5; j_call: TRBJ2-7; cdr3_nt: TGTGCCAGCAGCCAACGCCCCGGACCTTACGAGCAGTACTTC; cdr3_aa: CASSQRPGPYEQYF
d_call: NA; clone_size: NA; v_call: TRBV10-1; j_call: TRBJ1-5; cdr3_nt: TGCGCCAGTAGCCCGAACCGGGGCCTTCCCCAGCATTTT; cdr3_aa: CASSPNRGLPQHF
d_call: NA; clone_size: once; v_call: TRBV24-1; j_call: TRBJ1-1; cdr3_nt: TGTGCCACCTGGGGGCAGCACACTGAAGCTTTCTTT; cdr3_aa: CATWGQHTEAFF
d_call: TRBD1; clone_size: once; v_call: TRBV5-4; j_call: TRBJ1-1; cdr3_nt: TGTGCCAGCAGCCGGGGACAGGGGGACACTGAAGCTTTCTTT; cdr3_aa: CASSRGQGDTEAFF
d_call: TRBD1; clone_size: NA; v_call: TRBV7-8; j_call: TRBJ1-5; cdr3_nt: TGTGCCAGCAGCACCAGACAGGGGGCAGGGGAACAGCCCCAGCATTTT; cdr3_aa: CASSTRQGAGEQPQHF
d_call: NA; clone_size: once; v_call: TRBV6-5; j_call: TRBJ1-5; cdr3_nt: TGTGCCAGCAGTTACTCGATGGGGGACAATCAGCCCCAGCATTTT; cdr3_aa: CASSYSMGDNQPQHF
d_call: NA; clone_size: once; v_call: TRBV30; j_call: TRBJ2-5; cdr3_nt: TGTGCCTGGAATAACGTCCAAGAGACCCAGTACTTC; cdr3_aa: CAWNNVQETQYF
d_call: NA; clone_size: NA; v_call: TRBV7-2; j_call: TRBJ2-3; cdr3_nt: TGTGCCAGCAGCCGATACACAGATACGCAGTATTTT; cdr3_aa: CASSRYTDTQYF
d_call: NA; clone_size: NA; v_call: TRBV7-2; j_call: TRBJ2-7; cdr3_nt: TGTGCCAGCAGCTCCAGACAGTCCTACGAGCAGTACTTC; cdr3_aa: CASSSRQSYEQYF
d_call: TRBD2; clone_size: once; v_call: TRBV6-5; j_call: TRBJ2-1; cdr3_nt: TGTGCCAGCAGTTACTCCGGGACTAGCGATTACAATGAGCAGTTCTTC; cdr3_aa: CASSYSGTSDYNEQFF
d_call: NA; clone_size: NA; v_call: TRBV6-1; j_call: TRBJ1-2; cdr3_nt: TGTGCCAGCACTCCACGGTGGGACGGAACTAACTATGGCTACACCTTC; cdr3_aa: CASTPRWDGTNYGYTF
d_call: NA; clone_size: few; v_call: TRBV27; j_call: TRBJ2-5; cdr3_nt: TGTGCCAGCAGCCCGAGAAGGTACCAAGAGACCCAGTACTTC; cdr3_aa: CASSPRRYQETQYF
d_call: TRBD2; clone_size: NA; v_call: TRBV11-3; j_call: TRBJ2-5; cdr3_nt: TGTGCCAGCAGCACCCGTACTAGCGGGATGTACCAAGAGACCCAGTACTTC; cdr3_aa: CASSTRTSGMYQETQYF
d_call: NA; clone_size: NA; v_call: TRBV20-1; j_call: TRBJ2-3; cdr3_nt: TGCAGTGCTAGAGATCCAGGTGTAAACACAGATACGCAGTATTTT; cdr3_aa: CSARDPGVNTDTQYF
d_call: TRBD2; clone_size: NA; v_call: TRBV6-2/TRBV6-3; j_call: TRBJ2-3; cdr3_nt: TGTGCCAGCCGCCAGGGACTAGCGGGAGGAGATACGCAGTATTTT; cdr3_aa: CASRQGLAGGDTQYF
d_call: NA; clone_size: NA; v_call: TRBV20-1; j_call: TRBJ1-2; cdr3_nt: TGCAGTGCTTCGGGGGGGTCCGCCTATGGCTACACCTTC; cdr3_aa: CSASGGSAYGYTF
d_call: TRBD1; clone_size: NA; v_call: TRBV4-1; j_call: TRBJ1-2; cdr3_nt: TGCGCCAGCAGCCATCCCGGGACAGGGAACTATGGCTACACCTTC; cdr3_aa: CASSHPGTGNYGYTF
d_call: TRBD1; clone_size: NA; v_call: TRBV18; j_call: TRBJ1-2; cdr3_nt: TGTGCCAGCTCCCTTCAACCGGGACAGGGGGCACCTAACTATGGCTACACCTTC; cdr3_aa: CASSLQPGQGAPNYGYTF
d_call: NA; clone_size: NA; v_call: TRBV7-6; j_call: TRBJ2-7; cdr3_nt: TGTGCCAGCAGCCCCAGCCGACAGATGGATCGGGGCGAGCAGTACTTC; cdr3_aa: CASSPSRQMDRGEQYF
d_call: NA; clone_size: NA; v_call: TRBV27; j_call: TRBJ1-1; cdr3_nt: TGTGCCAGCACCCAGCTTAGCCAGACCAACGGTAGGGCTTTCTTT; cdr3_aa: CASTQLSQTNGRAFF
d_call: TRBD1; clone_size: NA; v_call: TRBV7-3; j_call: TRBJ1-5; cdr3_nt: TGTGCCAGCAGCGCGGGACAGCTGACTCTCCATCAGCCCCAGCATTTT; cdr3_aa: CASSAGQLTLHQPQHF
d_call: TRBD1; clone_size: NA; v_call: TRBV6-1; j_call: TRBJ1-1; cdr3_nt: TGTGCCAGCAGGATGGGACAGGGAGTCACTGAAGCTTTCTTT; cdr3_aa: CASRMGQGVTEAFF
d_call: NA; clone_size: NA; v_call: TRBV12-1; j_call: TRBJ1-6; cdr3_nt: TGTGCCAGCAGCTTTGGTCTGCAGGGGGATAATTCACCCCTCCACTTT; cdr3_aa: CASSFGLQGDNSPLHF
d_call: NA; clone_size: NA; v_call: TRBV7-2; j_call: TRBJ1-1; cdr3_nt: TGTGCCAGCAGCTTATTTCGGTGGGCCGGGGACACTGAAGCTTTCTTT; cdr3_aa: CASSLFRWAGDTEAFF
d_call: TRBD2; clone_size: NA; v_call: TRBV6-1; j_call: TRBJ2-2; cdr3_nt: TGTGCCTCCGGGGGGGGGCAGGGACGGATGGGATATGGCGGGGAGCTGTTTTTT; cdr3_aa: CASGGGQGRMGYGGELFF
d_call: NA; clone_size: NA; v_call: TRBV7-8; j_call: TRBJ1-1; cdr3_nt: TGTGCCAGCAGCTTAAATAGGAAAGAAGCTTTCTTT; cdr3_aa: CASSLNRKEAFF
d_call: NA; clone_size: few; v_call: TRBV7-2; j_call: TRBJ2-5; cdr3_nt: TGTGCCAGCAGCTTAGTCGGGGGGCTTCTGGAAGAGACCCAGTACTTC; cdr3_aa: CASSLVGGLLEETQYF
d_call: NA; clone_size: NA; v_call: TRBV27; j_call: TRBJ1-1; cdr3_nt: TGTGCCAGCAACCTTAAGGGGGGTTTCTTT; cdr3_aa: CASNLKGGFF
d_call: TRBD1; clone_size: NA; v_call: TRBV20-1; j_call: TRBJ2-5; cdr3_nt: TGCAGTGGGGGACCGGACAGGCTAAAACGGGAGACCCAGTACTTC; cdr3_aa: CSGGPDRLKRETQYF
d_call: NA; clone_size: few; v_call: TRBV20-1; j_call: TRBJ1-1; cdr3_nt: TGCAGTGCTTCAAGGCAGGGATACTGGGAAGCTTTCTTT; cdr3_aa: CSASRQGYWEAFF
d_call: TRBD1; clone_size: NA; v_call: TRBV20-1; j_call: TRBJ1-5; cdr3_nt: TGCAGTGCTAGAATCGTGGTCGGGACAGGGTATGGCAATCAGCCCCAGCATTTT; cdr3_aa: CSARIVVGTGYGNQPQHF
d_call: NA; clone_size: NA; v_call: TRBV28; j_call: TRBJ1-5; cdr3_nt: TGTGCCAGCAGTCCAAGAACAAATCAGCCCCAGCATTTT; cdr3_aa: CASSPRTNQPQHF
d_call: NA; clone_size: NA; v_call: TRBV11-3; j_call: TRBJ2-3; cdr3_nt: TGTGCCAGCAGCTCTGGACCCAGCACAGATACGCAGTATTTT; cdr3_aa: CASSSGPSTDTQYF
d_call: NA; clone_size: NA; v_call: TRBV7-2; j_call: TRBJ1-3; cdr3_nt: TGTGCCAGCAGCTTAAGCCAGGGCTACGGAAACACCATATATTTT; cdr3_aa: CASSLSQGYGNTIYF
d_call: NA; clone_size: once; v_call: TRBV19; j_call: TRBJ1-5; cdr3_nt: TGTGCCAGTAGTATCCCTCCAATGGCCGTGAGCAATCAGCCCCAGCATTTT; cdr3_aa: CASSIPPMAVSNQPQHF
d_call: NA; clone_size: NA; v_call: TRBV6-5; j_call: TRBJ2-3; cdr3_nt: TGTGCCAGCAGTTACGCCCGACCCGGAGATACGCAGTATTTT; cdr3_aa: CASSYARPGDTQYF
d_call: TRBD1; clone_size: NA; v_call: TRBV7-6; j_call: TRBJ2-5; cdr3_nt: TGTGCCAGCAGCTTACTAGGACAGGGAGAGACCCAGTACTTC; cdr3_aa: CASSLLGQGETQYF
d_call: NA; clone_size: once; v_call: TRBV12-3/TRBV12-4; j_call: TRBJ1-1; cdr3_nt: TGTGCCAGCAGTCTCACTTTCGGCGGGAACACTGAAGCTTTCTTT; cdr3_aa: CASSLTFGGNTEAFF
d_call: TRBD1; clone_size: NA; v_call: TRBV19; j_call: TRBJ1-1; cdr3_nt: TGTGCCAGCAGACAGGGCGGCGGAGACACTGAAGCTTTCTTT; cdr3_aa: CASRQGGGDTEAFF
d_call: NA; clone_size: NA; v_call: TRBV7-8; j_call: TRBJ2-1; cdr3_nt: TGTGCCAGCAGCAAGGTGACTAGTAATGAGCAGTTCTTC; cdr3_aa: CASSKVTSNEQFF
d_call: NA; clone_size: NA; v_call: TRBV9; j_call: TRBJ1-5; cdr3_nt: TGTGCCAGCAGCCCACAAGGAGGGGGCAATCAGCCCCAGCATTTT; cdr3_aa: CASSPQGGGNQPQHF
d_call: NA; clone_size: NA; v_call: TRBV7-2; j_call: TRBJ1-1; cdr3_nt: TGTGCCAGCAGCTTACCGCGACAGGCCTCTTTCTTT; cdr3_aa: CASSLPRQASFF
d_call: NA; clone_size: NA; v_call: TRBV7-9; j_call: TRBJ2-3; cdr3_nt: TGTGCCAGCAGCTTAGGCATAGGACTAAACACAGATACGCAGTATTTT; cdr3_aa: CASSLGIGLNTDTQYF
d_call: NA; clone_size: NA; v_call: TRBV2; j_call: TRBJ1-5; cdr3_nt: TGTGCCAGCAGTGAAGCGCAGGGGTCCTATCAGCCCCAGCATTTT; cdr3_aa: CASSEAQGSYQPQHF
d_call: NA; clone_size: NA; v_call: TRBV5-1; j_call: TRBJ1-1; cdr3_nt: TGCGCCAGCAGCTTCGGTTGGGGGGCGGCCACTGAAGCTTTCTTT; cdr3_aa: CASSFGWGAATEAFF
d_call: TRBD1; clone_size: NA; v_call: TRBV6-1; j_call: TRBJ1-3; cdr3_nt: TGTGCCAGCAGACCAAGGGGGCAGGTGGGAAACACCATATATTTT; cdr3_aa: CASRPRGQVGNTIYF
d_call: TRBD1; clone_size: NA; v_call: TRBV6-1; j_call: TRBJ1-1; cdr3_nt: TGTGCCAGCAGCCGCCCGGGACAGGGAAACACTGAAGCTTTCTTT; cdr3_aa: CASSRPGQGNTEAFF
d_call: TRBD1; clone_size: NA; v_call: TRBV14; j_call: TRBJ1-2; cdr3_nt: TGTGCCAGCAGCCTCGGACAGGCACAGCGGTATGGCTACACCTTC; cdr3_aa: CASSLGQAQRYGYTF
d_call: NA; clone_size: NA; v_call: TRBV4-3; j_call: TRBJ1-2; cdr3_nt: TGCGCCAGCAGCCAGGGGACCCCCGTAAAGTATGGCTACACCTTC; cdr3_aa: CASSQGTPVKYGYTF
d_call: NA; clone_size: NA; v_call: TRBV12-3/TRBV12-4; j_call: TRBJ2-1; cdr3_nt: TGTGCCAGCAGTTTTGGTGCGCGCAATGAGCAGTTCTTC; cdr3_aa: CASSFGARNEQFF